The next 2 T cell receptor beta chains were all read from a single sample in a study of T cells in Graves' hyperthyroidism and ophthalmopathy. Amplified TCR beta CDR3 regions derived from RNA transcripts. The HTBI primer set drove a first-round RT-PCR of the TCR CDR3. In TCRdb, the multiplex PCR reads were re-called with MiXCR into one record per CDR3 protein. This sample has a few hundred thousand distinct CDR3 sequences; more than 45% occur once, and the top ten carry more than 7.5%. The sample comprised peripheral blood or thyroid tissue (not recorded which). These receptors were obtained from a woman aged 18-29 years with Graves' hyperthyroidism.

This clonotype came up many times. This sequence joins TRBV9 and TRBJ2-7; TRBD2 matches 8 bases. The length of the CDR3 is 14 residues. Trimming took 2 bases from V and 2 from J; bases not matched to a gene: 3. Germline V gene data show CDR1 as SGDLS and CDR2 as YYNGEE. The DNA of the CDR3 is TGTGCCAGCAGCGTTGGGACTAGTACCTACGAGCAGTACTTC. Translation: CASSVGTSTYEQYF.

The rearrangement uses TRBV7-2 and TRBJ2-7; either TRBD1 or TRBD2 may supply D (5 bases each). The V end lost 7 bases, the J end lost 7 bases, and 20 bases lay between the germline ends. CDR1 is SGHTA, CDR2 FQGNSA, per germline. The CDR3 length is 14 residues. CDR3 protein: CASMGEIMTGEQYF. CDR3 in DNA: TGTGCCAGCATGGGGGAGATAATGACCGGGGAGCAGTACTTC.